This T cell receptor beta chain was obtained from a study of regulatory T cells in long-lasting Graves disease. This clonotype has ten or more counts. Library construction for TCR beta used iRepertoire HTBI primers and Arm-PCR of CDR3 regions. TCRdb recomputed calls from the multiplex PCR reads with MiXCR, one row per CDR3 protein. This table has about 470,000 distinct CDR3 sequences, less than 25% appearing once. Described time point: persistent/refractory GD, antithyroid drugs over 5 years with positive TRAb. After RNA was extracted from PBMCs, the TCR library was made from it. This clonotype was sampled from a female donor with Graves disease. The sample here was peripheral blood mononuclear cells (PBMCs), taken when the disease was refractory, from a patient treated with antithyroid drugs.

For the CDR3, the DNA is TGTGCCAGCAGTTTTTTGGGACAGAGCTACGAGCAGTACTTC. Protein product: CASSFLGQSYEQYF. The chain carries TRBV27 and TRBJ2-7, with 7 bases aligning to TRBD1. Trimming removed 3 bases from V and 3 bases from J; junction bases left unmatched: 5. The CDR3 extends over 14 amino acids. Germline CDR1 reads MNHEY; CDR2 reads SMNVEV (reference sequence).